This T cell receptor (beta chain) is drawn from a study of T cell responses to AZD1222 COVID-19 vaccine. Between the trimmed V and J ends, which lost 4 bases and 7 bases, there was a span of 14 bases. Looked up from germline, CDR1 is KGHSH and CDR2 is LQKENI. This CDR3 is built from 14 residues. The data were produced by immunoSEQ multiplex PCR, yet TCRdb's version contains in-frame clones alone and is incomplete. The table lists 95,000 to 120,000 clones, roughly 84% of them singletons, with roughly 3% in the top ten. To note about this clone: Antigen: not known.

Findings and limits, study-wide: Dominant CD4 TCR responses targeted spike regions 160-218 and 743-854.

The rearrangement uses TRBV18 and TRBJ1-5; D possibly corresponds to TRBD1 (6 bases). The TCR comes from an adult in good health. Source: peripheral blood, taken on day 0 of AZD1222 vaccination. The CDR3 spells CASSRAGDGQPQHF. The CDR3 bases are TGTGCCAGCTCACGGGCAGGGGACGGGCAGCCCCAGCATTTT.